A selection of T cell receptor beta chains follows, all from one sample in a study of response to subunit inactivated influenza vaccine. TCRdb reprocessed the RT-PCR reads with MiXCR, giving one entry per CDR3 protein. The data contain just over 300,000 distinct CDR3 sequences, just over 20% of them seen just once; the ten biggest clones take up roughly 10%. Here the sequenced sample was PBMCs from blood, taken around 22 months after vaccination. These receptors came from a man aged 50-75 years who received an inactivated influenza vaccine. The conserved cysteine and the conserved F or W are not part of the CDR3 here. A D gene is named only where the DNA matches it firmly. Clone size is not always given. Where it is, it says once, few, many or a class for expanded clones.

ASSQDTSGIFTEAF | TRBV4-3 | NA | few
ASSDGLFSGNTIY | TRBV12-3/TRBV12-4 | NA | many
ASSPPRTAGNSPLH | TRBV3-1 | NA | NA
AWSVQNRAVGTGELF | TRBV30 | NA | NA
SAIVGGMFYEQY | TRBV20-1 | TRBD1 | few
ASSHTGPQSGANVLT | TRBV5-1 | NA | NA
ASSHSGDVWTDTQY | TRBV27 | NA | few
ASSDNRRGSYGYT | TRBV7-2 | NA | few
ASSSPGGKAEAF | TRBV7-6 | NA | NA
AWSMGTGFSNQPQH | TRBV30 | NA | few
ASSLTPMGNTEAF | TRBV7-9 | NA | NA
ASSLVASGPTNTGELF | TRBV11-1 | TRBD2 | few
ASSEGFSYNEQF | TRBV5-1 | NA | NA
ASSRGGRGYEQY | TRBV19 | NA | NA
ASSERTGVTEAF | TRBV6-1 | TRBD1 | NA
ASSTPRGGNTEAF | TRBV6-1 | NA | few
SARDHGTGGIYGYT | TRBV20-1 | TRBD1 | NA
ASSVGQGLEQF | TRBV9 | NA | NA
ATRRGDSYRL | TRBV28 | TRBD1 | few
ASSYMDPRKKNCF | TRBV6-2/TRBV6-3 | NA | NA
ASSARIDRGREQY | TRBV2 | TRBD1 | few
ASSLGGLAGITDTQY | TRBV7-9 | TRBD2 | NA
ASSLLGRGTEAF | TRBV7-9 | NA | NA
ASSQEKGQRYGYT | TRBV4-3 | NA | NA
SAGRDSYEQY | TRBV29-1 | NA | NA
ASSLSHSPYGYT | TRBV12-3/TRBV12-4 | NA | NA
ASSLGPRTTDTQY | TRBV9 | NA | NA
ASSGGVRPDGYT | TRBV5-1 | NA | few
ASSSVDGKLF | TRBV6-2/TRBV6-3 | NA | few
ASSQAGAGNEKLC | TRBV3-1 | NA | NA
SARASDLMNSPLH | TRBV20-1 | NA | few
ASSQTLTGPYEQY | TRBV4-3 | NA | NA
SARIGQNGVNTEAF | TRBV20-1 | NA | few
SARATGFPYGYT | TRBV20-1 | NA | few
ASSTGPGNEQF | TRBV5-5 | NA | NA
ASIAIGGSF | TRBV5-5 | TRBD2 | NA
AISPGTSGNTGELF | TRBV10-3 | TRBD2 | many
SVLAGVIGELF | TRBV20-1 | TRBD2 | few
ASPIRIPPLH | TRBV12-3/TRBV12-4 | NA | many
ASSRDTARGSSQPQH | TRBV4-2 | NA | once
ASRKTGYNEQF | TRBV6-1 | NA | NA
ASSLAPGPQGDYGYT | TRBV27 | TRBD1 | NA
ATSDSRAASGSPGELF | TRBV24-1 | TRBD2 | NA
ASSPIRGGNLGYT | TRBV6-1 | NA | few
ASSRLGRHTEAF | TRBV4-3 | NA | few
SGEDNYGYT | TRBV20-1 | NA | few
ASSLGTSRSSYNEQF | TRBV11-2 | TRBD2 | NA
ATHSGREDTQY | TRBV5-4 | TRBD2 | few
SALGGRDSYGYT | TRBV20-1 | TRBD1 | many
ASSPYSNQPQH | TRBV12-3/TRBV12-4 | NA | many
ASSVGTGWITEAF | TRBV9 | TRBD1 | few
ASSVGTILQETQY | TRBV7-2 | TRBD2 | few
SVGQFYGYT | TRBV29-1 | TRBD1 | NA
ASSQDVRIFELGNQPQH | TRBV4-3 | NA | few
ASSRGRATNEKLF | TRBV6-1 | NA | few